This TCR beta chain is drawn from a study of T cells after posttransplantation cyclophosphamide. Study conclusions and caveats: TRB clonality was highly associated with recipient CMV seropositivity and reactivation. Donor-recipient repertoire similarity was low at 1-2 months, rising over year one. Tissue-infiltrating T cells from skin or gut overlapped little with blood T cells.

The CDR3 covers 17 residues. The germline V and J ends were trimmed by 2 bases and 0 bases, with 14 bases remaining between them. Germline V CDR1 and CDR2: LNHDA, SQIVND (reference sequence). Clones were sequenced by immunoSEQ multiplex PCR, and TCRdb holds only the in-frame ones, with some missing. The sample contains more than 30,000 clones, under 95% of which appear only once. Cells defined as naive were viable CD3+CD4+ or CD3+CD8+ and CCR7+CD45RA+CD45RO-CD95-CD27+CD28+. This related bone marrow graft donor gave peripheral blood on the day of marrow donation. This clone was found once. Its specificity is not known.

Specimen: naive CD4+ T cells sorted from PBMCs. The V gene is TRBV19, the J gene TRBJ1-3, with D tentatively TRBD1 (5 bases). The receptor was derived from a woman between 55 and 75 years old in good health, CMV-negative, and a related stem cell transplant donor. DNA for the CDR3: TGTGCCAGTAGTATAACCCGGGACTTTGACTCTGGAAACACCATATATTTT. It encodes CASSITRDFDSGNTIYF.